These 3 T cell receptor beta chains share one sample of origin, sequenced in a study of CD8+ T cells in alopecia areata. The treatment: oral pan-JAK inhibitor, 5-10 mg twice daily. RNA was isolated and reverse transcribed to cDNA, the sequencing template. Profiled with immunoSEQ multiplex PCR; TCRdb holds only in-frame clones, not every one. The sample gives 100,000 to 150,000 clones, over 60% of which show up once; around 6% is in the top ten. The sequencing used CD4+ T cells sorted from blood, collected at week 4, from a patient treated with tofacitinib. These receptors all stem from a human donor with alopecia areata.

This clone has just a few counts. The CDR3 DNA follows: TGTGCCAGCAGTTCCGCCGGTACCAATCAGCCCCAGCATTTT. It codes for CASSSAGTNQPQHF. The chain carries TRBV7-9 and TRBJ1-5; the D is unclear. CDR3 size: 14 residues. V lost 6 bases and J lost 3, with 12 bases in between. Germline CDR1 is SEHNR and CDR2 is FQNEAQ (reference sequence). The variable domain in full, with the rest retrieved from reference TRBV7-9 and TRBJ1-5, is DTGVSQNPRHKITKRGQNVTFRCDPISEHNRLYWYRQTLGQGPEFLTYFQNEAQLEKSRLLSDRFSAERPKGSFSTLEIQRTEQGDSAMYLCASSSAGTNQPQHFGDGTRLSIL.

V is TRBV15 and J is TRBJ2-7, with D unclear. This CDR3 spans 13 amino acids. CDR1 and CDR2 (germline): LNHNV, YYDKDF (reference sequence). The V end was cut by 1 base, the J end by 4 bases, with 8 bases between. In DNA, the CDR3 is TGTGCCACCAGCAGAGCCAGGATGTACGAGCAGTACTTC. It yields the protein CATSRARMYEQYF.

The V and J genes are TRBV29-1 and TRBJ2-5; no definite D call. The germline CDR1 and CDR2 sequences are SQVTM and ANQGSEA. The CDR3 consists of 11 residues. The V end lost 4 bases, the J end lost 7 bases, and 10 bases lay between the germline ends. CDR3 sequence: CSVAVDSTQYF. Written as DNA, the CDR3 is TGCAGCGTTGCCGTTGATTCGACCCAGTACTTC.